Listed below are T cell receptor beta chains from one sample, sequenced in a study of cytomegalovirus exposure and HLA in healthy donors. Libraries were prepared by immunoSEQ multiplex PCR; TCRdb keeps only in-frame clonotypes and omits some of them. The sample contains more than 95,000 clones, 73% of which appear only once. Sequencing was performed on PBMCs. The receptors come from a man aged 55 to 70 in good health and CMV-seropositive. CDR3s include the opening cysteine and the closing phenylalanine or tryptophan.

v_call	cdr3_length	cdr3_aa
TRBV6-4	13	CASRGERAGELFF
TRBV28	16	CASPPEWTKRADTQYF
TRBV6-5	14	CASSSGAHYYGYTF
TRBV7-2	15	CASSLAVLAKNIQYF
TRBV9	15	CASSVARATNEKLFF
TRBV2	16	CASGYQGSSYNSPLHF
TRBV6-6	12	CASSNSGSPLHF
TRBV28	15	CASSSGGGKEGTQYF
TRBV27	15	CASSLSVAGNYEQYF
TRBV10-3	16	CAISESDRGTPDGYTF
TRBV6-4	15	CASSETSGGVNEQFF
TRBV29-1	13	CSAPGAQVETQYF
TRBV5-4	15	CASSLGLAETYEQYF
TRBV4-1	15	CASSQVPGGSYGYTF
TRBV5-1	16	CASSQWGVGSGETQYF
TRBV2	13	CARTGTGVYGYTF
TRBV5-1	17	CASRLDPSTGPGNTIYF
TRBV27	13	CASISGQYNEQFF
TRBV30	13	CAWTGGRLATQYF
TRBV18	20	CASSPEGSEWVHISGNTIYF
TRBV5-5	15	CASSFGLAGDYEQYF
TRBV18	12	CASSPYKETQYF